Listed here are 5 T cell receptor beta chains from one sample, sequenced in a study of regulatory T cells in long-lasting Graves disease. Arm-PCR of CDR3 regions and iRepertoire HTBI primers were used to build TCR beta libraries. TCRdb redid the calling of the multiplex PCR reads with MiXCR, one entry per CDR3 protein. The data show about 470,000 distinct CDR3 sequences, with 20% to 25% seen just once and roughly 7.1% held by the top ten. Time point specified: persistent/refractory GD, antithyroid drugs over 5 years with positive TRAb. TCR sequences were obtained from RNA taken from PBMCs. The sequencing used peripheral blood mononuclear cells (PBMCs), collected when the disease was refractory, from a patient treated with antithyroid drugs. These receptors originate from a female donor with Graves disease.

Comments on this clonotype: This may come from a read error, since a much larger clone is one base off. The chain is built from TRBV15 and TRBJ2-7; D is ambiguous. CDR1 LNHNV and CDR2 YYDKDF come from the germline V gene (reference sequence). The CDR3 consists of 16 residues. Trimming removed 0 bases at V and 2 bases at J, with 14 bases between. CDR3 residues: CATSRDYGSTAYEQYF. The CDR3 nucleotides are TGTGCCACCAGCAGAGATTATGGCAGTACCGCCTACGAGCAGTACTTC.

The V and J genes are TRBV29-1 and TRBJ1-1, with 7 bases aligning to TRBD1. This CDR3 is built from 12 residues. Trimming removed 7 bases from V and 6 bases from J; junction bases left unmatched: 8. In germline, CDR1 is SQVTM, CDR2 ANQGSEA. The CDR3: CSAPTGISEAFF. DNA of the CDR3: TGCAGCGCTCCGACAGGGATTTCTGAAGCTTTCTTT. The full variable domain, rest sourced from reference TRBV29-1 and TRBJ1-1, is SAVISQKPSRDICQRGTSLTIQCQVDSQVTMMFWYRQQPGQSLTLIATANQGSEATYESGFVIDKFPISRPNLTFSTLTVSNMSPEDSSIYLCSAPTGISEAFFGQGTRLTVV.

This chain uses TRBV13 with TRBJ1-1; D uncertain. The CDR3 consists of 16 residues. The V end was cut by 5 bases, the J end by 5 bases, with 21 bases between. The germline CDR1 and CDR2 sequences are PRHDT and FYEKMQ (reference sequence). DNA for the CDR3: TGTGCCAGCAGCCCAACTGGGTTTTGGGGAAGGACTGAAGCTTTCTTT. It is translated as CASSPTGFWGRTEAFF.

This clonotype was observed many times. The V and J genes are TRBV28 and TRBJ2-7, with 7 bases lining up with TRBD1. The V gene's germline CDR1 is MDHEN and CDR2 SYDVKM. Trimming cost V 5 bases and J 3 bases; bases outside gene matches: 10. This CDR3 spans 15 amino acids. The CDR3 coding sequence is TGTGCCAGCAGTCCCGGGACAGTGGGCCTCTACGAGCAGTACTTC. This sequence encodes CASSPGTVGLYEQYF.

This clonotype was counted a few times. The rearrangement uses TRBV3-1 and TRBJ1-1, with D tentatively TRBD1 (5 bases). The germline V and J ends were trimmed by 0 bases and 8 bases, with 13 bases remaining between them. The length of the CDR3 is 14 residues. Germline lookup yields CDR1 LGHDT and CDR2 YNNKEL (reference sequence). Written as DNA, the CDR3 is TGTGCCAGCAGCCAAGAGGGGGGGGGTACCGAAGCTTTCTTT. It specifies CASSQEGGGTEAFF.